The 17 T cell receptor beta chains listed next were all sequenced from one sample in a study of T cell changes during pregnancy in multiple sclerosis. Clones were sequenced by immunoSEQ multiplex PCR, and TCRdb holds only the in-frame ones, with some missing. The table includes around 70,000 clones, 90% to 95% detected once. The material sequenced was peripheral blood, taken in the second trimester of pregnancy. The receptors come from a female donor in good health, enrolled as a control in a pregnancy study.

This chain uses TRBV2 with TRBJ1-1, with unresolved D. Trimming took 6 bases from V and 1 from J, leaving 9 bases between them. CDR3 size: 13 residues. Germline V gene data show CDR1 as SNHLY and CDR2 as FYNNEI. DNA for the CDR3: TGTGCCAGCAGGGAGCACGGGAACACTGAAGCTTTCTTT. Amino acids: CASREHGNTEAFF.

The V and J genes are TRBV30 and TRBJ2-3; TRBD2 aligns across 8 bases. The CDR3 has 15 residues. Germline CDR1 and CDR2: GTSNPN and SVGIG (reference sequence). The ends lost 0 bases at V and 4 bases at J; junction bases unmatched: 6. The CDR3 DNA is TGTGCCTGGAGTGTAACGGGGGGGGCATCAGATACGCAGTATTTT. Encoded protein: CAWSVTGGASDTQYF.

CDR3 bases: TGTGCCAGCAGCGGACAGGGTAAAAATATGGGGCAGTACTTC. Translated: CASSGQGKNMGQYF. The chain is built from TRBV27 and TRBJ2-7; TRBD1 matches at 8 bases. Looked up from germline, CDR1 is MNHEY and CDR2 is SMNVEV (reference sequence). Trimming took 6 bases from V and 9 from J; bases not matched to a gene: 13. This CDR3 spans 14 amino acids.

The chain links TRBV13 to TRBJ1-1; D is perhaps TRBD1 (6 bases). V was pared by 4 bases and J by 3 bases, with 21 bases between. CDR3 length: 17 amino acids. CDR1 PRHDT and CDR2 FYEKMQ come from the germline V gene (reference sequence). The CDR3 DNA reads as TGTGCCAGCAGCTCAGTGTTTCTTGGGGGGGCACACACTGAAGCTTTCTTT. It is translated as CASSSVFLGGAHTEAFF. The entire variable domain, with the rest obtained from reference TRBV13 and TRBJ1-1, is as follows: AAGVIQSPRHLIKEKRETATLKCYPIPRHDTVYWYQQGPGQDPQFLISFYEKMQSDKGSIPDRFSAQQFSDYHSELNMSSLELGDSALYFCASSSVFLGGAHTEAFFGQGTRLTVV.

The rearrangement joins TRBV4-1 to TRBJ1-2; TRBD1 is a possible D gene (5 bases). Germline CDR1 MGHRA, CDR2 YSYEKL. This CDR3 contains 14 residues. Trimming cost V 4 bases and J 8 bases, with 17 bases left between them. Written as DNA, the CDR3 is TGCGCCAGCAGCCGGGACTGGAGTTCGGGGGGCTACACCTTC. Translated: CASSRDWSSGGYTF.

The chain links TRBV4-2 to TRBJ1-2; possible D gene TRBD1, 5 bases. CDR1 is LGHNA, CDR2 YNFKEQ, per germline. The CDR3 runs to 16 residues. Trimming took off 2 bases at V and 8 bases at J, with 21 bases between the two ends. The CDR3 sequence is CASSQRSHLPGGGYTF. In DNA form, the CDR3 reads TGTGCCAGCAGCCAACGGTCACACCTCCCGGGGGGAGGCTACACCTTC.

This chain uses TRBV30 with TRBJ1-1; no clear D gene. This CDR3 spans 12 amino acids. The V and J ends lost 5 bases and 0 bases respectively, with 7 bases between them. Germline values: CDR1 GTSNPN, CDR2 SVGIG (reference sequence). The CDR3 nucleotides read TGTGCCTGGGGCCATATGAACACTGAAGCTTTCTTT. Its translation is CAWGHMNTEAFF. Variable domain in full (rest from reference TRBV30 and TRBJ1-1): SQTIHQWPATLVQPVGSPLSLECTVEGTSNPNLYWYRQAAGRGLQLLFYSVGIGQISSEVPQNLSASRPQDRQFILSSKKLLLSDSGFYLCAWGHMNTEAFFGQGTRLTVV.

J is TRBJ2-7 and V is TRBV2; 10 nucleotides match TRBD2. This CDR3 region has 15 residues. Trimming cost V 6 bases and J 7 bases; bases outside gene matches: 12. Per germline, CDR1 SNHLY and CDR2 FYNNEI. CDR3 amino acids: CASSPLAGDAGEQYF. The CDR3 coding sequence is TGTGCCAGCAGCCCCCTAGCGGGGGACGCGGGGGAGCAGTACTTC.

This clone appeared once. The V gene is TRBV27, the J gene TRBJ2-1; 9 bases match TRBD2. V gave up 4 bases and J gave up 9 bases; unmatched junction bases: 10. Germline assignment: CDR1 MNHEY and CDR2 SMNVEV (reference sequence). This CDR3 is built from 15 residues. In nucleotides, the CDR3 is TGTGCCAGCAGTTCGTCCGCGGGGGGGCTGGCTGAGCAGTTCTTC. Protein product: CASSSSAGGLAEQFF.

The J gene is TRBJ1-4, the V gene TRBV7-6; the match to TRBD1 covers 7 bases. V was pared by 4 bases and J by 7 bases, with 12 bases of the junction left unmatched. Germline V gene lookup returns CDR1 SGHVS and CDR2 FNYEAQ. The CDR3 runs to 16 residues. This CDR3 is CASSSQIQGYGEKLFF. The CDR3 coding sequence is TGTGCCAGCAGCTCACAGATACAGGGGTACGGTGAAAAACTGTTTTTT.

A note on this clone: Different DNA sequences within this sample yield the same CDR3. The rearrangement joins TRBV29-1 to TRBJ2-1; 8 bases are shared with TRBD1. Germline trimming cut 6 bases from V and 4 bases from J; bases unmatched to any gene: 5. The CDR3 totals 13 residues. In germline, CDR1 is SQVTM, CDR2 ANQGSEA. In nucleotides, the CDR3 is TGCAGCGTCGGCAGGGGGCTTTACAATGAGCAGTTCTTC. It yields the protein CSVGRGLYNEQFF.

This rearrangement joins TRBV18 to TRBJ2-5; TRBD2 is a possible D gene (5 bases). Germline V CDR1 and CDR2: KGHSH, LQKENI. Deletions cut 6 bases from V and 4 bases from J, with 15 bases between. The CDR3 sequence is 14 residues long. Written as DNA, the CDR3 is TGTGCCAGCTCCCTCTATGAGGGTCCAGAGACCCAGTACTTC. Translating gives CASSLYEGPETQYF.

The chain links TRBV28 to TRBJ2-7; tentatively, D is TRBD1 (6 bases). Germline lookup yields CDR1 MDHEN and CDR2 SYDVKM. The germline V and J ends were trimmed by 8 bases and 7 bases, with 21 bases remaining between them. CDR3 size: 14 residues. This CDR3 reads CASVKGVQLGEQYF. CDR3 sequence (DNA): TGTGCCAGCGTCAAGGGGGTTCAACTGGGAGAGCAGTACTTC.

The chain is built from TRBV30 and TRBJ2-1, with D perhaps TRBD2 (6 bases). Trimming took 5 bases from V and 4 from J, leaving 9 bases between them. The CDR3 runs 12 residues. Germline CDR1 reads GTSNPN; CDR2 reads SVGIG (reference sequence). CDR3 coding DNA: TGTGCCTGGGGGGGGTCTTACAATGAGCAGTTCTTC. Its translation is CAWGGSYNEQFF.

The chain uses TRBV6-5 and TRBJ1-2, with a weak D call TRBD1 (6 bases). Germline CDR1 and CDR2: MNHEY and SVGAGI. The CDR3 is 12 residues long. V lost 5 bases and J 10 bases, leaving 14 bases between the germline ends. CDR3 bases: TGTGCCAGCAGTGACCAGGACAGAGACTACACCTTC. This codes for CASSDQDRDYTF.

The rearrangement uses TRBV18 and TRBJ1-1; D remains unclear. Germline CDR1 is KGHSH and CDR2 is LQKENI. The CDR3 covers 13 residues. V lost 4 bases to trimming and J lost 1 base, with 7 bases between them. DNA for the CDR3: TGTGCCAGCTCACAAGAGTCGAACACTGAAGCTTTCTTT. Translation gives CASSQESNTEAFF.

V gene TRBV10-3 combines with J gene TRBJ2-3; D is possibly TRBD2 (7 bases). The CDR3 consists of 16 residues. The germline V gene has CDR1 ENHRY and CDR2 SYGVKD. Trimming pared 3 bases from V and 2 bases from J, leaving 15 bases between. CDR3 bases: TGTGCCATCAGTGAACGGGCGGGGGCAACCACAGATACGCAGTATTTT. It yields the protein CAISERAGATTDTQYF.